This TCR beta chain was identified in a study of identical twins. A few counts support this clonotype. The antigen remains unidentified. TCRdb re-called the 5' RACE reads with MiXCR, one entry per CDR3 protein. The sample holds around 960,000 distinct CDR3 sequences, approximately 13% seen once. Trimming took off 0 bases at V and 7 bases at J, with 10 bases between the two ends. Germline-derived CDR1 and CDR2 are LNHNV and YYDKDF (reference sequence). This CDR3 has 14 residues. Overall study results and limits: Interpretation of the results relied on cross-sectional statistical analysis and not on following the same donors. Insertions ran lower in abundant cord blood beta clonotypes, though not in memory repertoires. Twins shared beta out-of-frame sequences in excess, but this excess was weaker.

All donors were healthy, and all were Caucasian. These data were also filed under a second study, of yellow fever vaccine responses in identical twins.

The sequenced material came from PBMCs. The source of this sequence is a woman aged 18-29 years in good health. The chain couples TRBV15 to TRBJ2-1; D uncertain. The CDR3 reads CATSRENRNNEQFF. The CDR3 coding sequence is TGTGCCACCAGCAGAGAGAATAGGAATAATGAGCAGTTCTTC.